Listed here are 12 T cell receptor beta chains from one sample, sequenced in a study of lymphopenia after photon versus proton radiotherapy. This table comes from immunoSEQ multiplex PCR, and its TCRdb copy is limited to in-frame clones, with some not included. In the table there are over 25,000 clones, approximately 90% of which are singletons. Specimen: peripheral blood, collected from a patient treated with proton-based radiotherapy. All receptors derive from an older woman with cholangiocarcinoma. Some clones in this sample may be carry-over from other donors' samples.

This clone showed up just once. The chain links TRBV5-8 to TRBJ2-3, with TRBD1 identical over 8 bases. Trimming cost V 4 bases and J 3 bases; bases outside gene matches: 10. The CDR3 totals 16 residues. Germline CDR1 reads SGHTS; CDR2 reads YDEGEE. The CDR3 nucleotides read TGTGCCAGCAGCCCCACAGGACAGGGTCAGACAGATACGCAGTATTTT. This encodes CASSPTGQGQTDTQYF.

This chain links TRBV9 with TRBJ1-1, with TRBD1 as a possible D gene (5 bases). CDR1 is SGDLS and CDR2 is YYNGEE in the germline V gene. The CDR3 loop spans 13 amino acids. V was shortened by 0 bases and J by 5 bases, with 8 bases between the two germline ends. In DNA, the CDR3 is TGTGCCAGCAGCGTAGCGGGGGAGACTGAAGCTTTCTTT. It encodes CASSVAGETEAFF.

This clone was detected a few times. The chain has TRBV5-6 and TRBJ2-7; 8 nucleotides line up with TRBD2. Germline V gene sequence: CDR1 SGHDT, CDR2 YYEEEE. Unmatched junction bases numbered 5, after V lost 0 bases and J lost 0 bases. The CDR3 consists of 16 residues. In DNA, the CDR3 is TGTGCCAGCAGCTTGGGACTAGCGCTAAGCTCCTACGAGCAGTACTTC. As protein: CASSLGLALSSYEQYF.

The genes are TRBV18 and TRBJ2-5, with D possibly TRBD1 on 6 matching bases. Near its end, the DNA agrees better with TRBJ2-7, so the J call may be wrong. Germline CDR1 is KGHSH and CDR2 is LQKENI. The CDR3 has 15 residues. CDR3 sequence (DNA): TGTGCCAGCTCAACCCGTAGACAGGCCACCTACGAGCAGTACTTC. Translated: CASSTRRQATYEQYF.

The count of this clone is one. The J gene is TRBJ2-7, the V gene TRBV5-1, with 9 bases lining up with TRBD2. Germline V gene data show CDR1 as SGHRS and CDR2 as YFSETQ. V lost 0 bases and J lost 7; bases outside the gene matches: 11. This CDR3 comprises 16 residues. CDR3 residues: CASSLELGTSQREQYF. CDR3 sequence (DNA): TGCGCCAGCAGCTTGGAGTTGGGGACTAGCCAACGGGAGCAGTACTTC.

The V gene is TRBV6-5, the J gene TRBJ2-7; TRBD1 aligns across 11 bases. The CDR3 has 14 amino acids. Trimming at V came to 7 bases and at J to 0 bases, leaving 2 bases not matched to a gene. The germline V gene has CDR1 MNHEY and CDR2 SVGAGI. This CDR3 reads CASTGQGASYEQYF. The CDR3 region has the DNA TGTGCCAGCACCGGACAGGGGGCCTCCTACGAGCAGTACTTC.

By frequency in the sample, this clone is medium-sized (0.01 to 0.1%). The chain uses TRBV15 and TRBJ2-7, with 7 bases aligning to TRBD1. With 1 base clipped from V and 0 bases from J, the junction kept 9 bases outside the gene matches. Germline CDR1 is LNHNV and CDR2 is YYDKDF (reference sequence). This CDR3 is 17 amino acids long. The CDR3 DNA reads as TGTGCCACCAGCAGAGCCCTAACAGGGGCGGCCTCCTACGAGCAGTACTTC. Its protein product is CATSRALTGAASYEQYF.

The table lists this clone with a count of one. The chain carries TRBV14 and TRBJ2-7; D possibly matches TRBD1 or TRBD2 (5 bases each). This CDR3 is 14 amino acids long. V was cut by 0 bases and J by 2 bases, with 8 bases left in between. The germline V gene has CDR1 SGHDN and CDR2 FVKESK. CDR3 sequence reads: CASSQDSGPYEQYF. CDR3 coding DNA: TGTGCCAGCAGCCAAGACTCGGGGCCCTACGAGCAGTACTTC.

The chain links TRBV11-3 to TRBJ1-1, with D maybe TRBD1 (5 bases). V lost 1 base, J lost 1 base, and 10 bases lay in between. This CDR3 is built from 15 residues. Per the germline V gene, CDR1 is SGHNT and CDR2 is YENEEA. DNA of the CDR3: TGTGCCAGCAGCTTAGGAGGGACTCAGAACACTGAAGCTTTCTTT. This codes for CASSLGGTQNTEAFF.

This clone rates as medium-sized. The chain combines TRBV5-4 with TRBJ2-6; D unresolved. The germline V gene encodes CDR1 SGHNT and CDR2 YYREEE (reference sequence). The CDR3 sequence is 16 residues long. V lost 7 bases, J lost 2 bases, and 16 bases lay in between. The CDR3 DNA reads as TGTGCCAGCGGCGTCGTATCGGGCGCTGGGGCCAACGTCCTGACTTTC. Translating gives CASGVVSGAGANVLTF.

The rearrangement links TRBV4-1 to TRBJ1-6, with 7 bases matching TRBD1. This CDR3 spans 16 amino acids. Germline V gene lookup returns CDR1 MGHRA and CDR2 YSYEKL. The V gene end was trimmed by 2 bases and the J gene end by 9 bases; junction bases not matched to a gene: 10. In DNA form, the CDR3 reads TGCGCCAGCAGCCAATCCCGGGACAGCATCGGTTCACCCCTCCACTTT. This sequence encodes CASSQSRDSIGSPLHF.

V usage is TRBV19 and J usage is TRBJ2-7, with D perhaps TRBD1 or TRBD2 (5 bases each). V shed 6 bases and J shed 3 bases, with 15 bases lying between them. The CDR3 extends over 14 amino acids. Germline V CDR1 and CDR2: LNHDA, SQIVND (reference sequence). Written as DNA, the CDR3 is TGTGCCAGTAGCCTACCGGGACGAGACTACGAGCAGTACTTC. This codes for CASSLPGRDYEQYF. Filled out from reference TRBV19 and TRBJ2-7, the complete variable domain reads DGGITQSPKYLFRKEGQNVTLSCEQNLNHDAMYWYRQDPGQGLRLIYYSQIVNDFQKGDIAEGYSVSREKKESFPLTVTSAQKNPTAFYLCASSLPGRDYEQYFGPGTRLTVT.